The rows below give T cell receptor beta chains drawn from one sample of a study of blood T cell repertoires in COVID-19. The table came from immunoSEQ multiplex PCR; TCRdb's copy has only in-frame clones and leaves some out. The sample lists 150,000 to 180,000 clones, about 90% occurring once. Sequencing was performed on peripheral blood. These receptors were taken from a man over 45 with acute or convalescent COVID-19. Both conserved end residues are part of each CDR3. Each record gives: V gene, J gene, D gene, clone size, CDR3 protein, CDR3 DNA. D genes are given only for firm matches. Rows give clone size only sometimes, using once, few, many, or a class for an expanded clone.

V: TRBV27
J: TRBJ2-3
D: TRBD2
size: NA
CDR3: CASSILAGGGTDTQYF
DNA: TGTGCCAGCAGTATCCTAGCGGGAGGGGGGACAGATACGCAGTATTTT

V: TRBV14
J: TRBJ1-1
D: NA
size: NA
CDR3: CASSQGARNTEAFF
DNA: TGTGCCAGCAGCCAAGGGGCCAGAAACACTGAAGCTTTCTTT

V: TRBV3-1/TRBV3-2
J: TRBJ1-6
D: TRBD1
size: NA
CDR3: CASSQATGIRSPLHF
DNA: TGTGCCAGCAGCCAGGCGACAGGGATCCGTTCACCCCTCCACTTT

V: TRBV11-3
J: TRBJ2-1
D: TRBD2
size: NA
CDR3: CASSFGLAGEQFF
DNA: TGTGCCAGCAGCTTCGGACTAGCGGGGGAGCAGTTCTTC

V: TRBV5-4
J: TRBJ2-3
D: TRBD1
size: NA
CDR3: CASSQDRSTDTQYF
DNA: TGTGCCAGCAGCCAGGACAGGAGCACAGATACGCAGTATTTT

V: TRBV6-5
J: TRBJ2-7
D: TRBD2
size: NA
CDR3: CASMSGPSGSYEQYF
DNA: TGTGCCAGTATGTCAGGGCCTAGCGGCTCCTACGAGCAGTACTTC

V: TRBV11-2
J: TRBJ1-1
D: TRBD1
size: few
CDR3: CASSAWGTGNPEAFF
DNA: TGTGCCAGCAGCGCATGGGGGACAGGGAACCCTGAAGCTTTCTTT

V: TRBV29-1
J: TRBJ2-3
D: TRBD2
size: NA
CDR3: CSARPGGSDTQYF
DNA: TGCAGCGCCAGACCGGGGGGGTCAGATACGCAGTATTTT

V: TRBV7-3
J: TRBJ2-5
D: TRBD1
size: NA
CDR3: CASSPSGTGTGGQYF
DNA: TGTGCCAGCAGTCCCTCCGGGACAGGGACGGGCGGCCAGTACTTC

V: TRBV7-9
J: TRBJ2-3
D: NA
size: NA
CDR3: CASSPQRSADTQYF
DNA: TGTGCCAGCAGCCCCCAAAGAAGCGCAGATACGCAGTATTTT

V: TRBV11-2
J: TRBJ2-5
D: TRBD1
size: NA
CDR3: CASSSTWGQGGQETQYF
DNA: TGTGCCAGCAGCTCAACATGGGGACAGGGGGGGCAAGAGACCCAGTACTTC

V: TRBV5-8
J: TRBJ1-1
D: NA
size: NA
CDR3: CASSLLGDTEAFF
DNA: TGTGCCAGCAGCTTGCTAGGCGACACTGAAGCTTTCTTT

V: TRBV7-9
J: TRBJ1-2
D: NA
size: NA
CDR3: CASSPTAGRNYGYTF
DNA: TGTGCCAGCAGCCCGACGGCAGGGCGCAACTATGGCTACACCTTC

V: TRBV10-3
J: TRBJ1-5
D: TRBD1
size: NA
CDR3: CAIRDREGNQPQHF
DNA: TGTGCCATCCGGGACAGGGAGGGCAATCAGCCCCAGCATTTT

V: TRBV11-3
J: TRBJ2-5
D: NA
size: NA
CDR3: CASSAQSGLQETQYF
DNA: TGTGCCAGCAGCGCGCAGAGCGGACTACAAGAGACCCAGTACTTC

V: TRBV15
J: TRBJ2-2
D: TRBD1
size: NA
CDR3: CATSRQGANTGELFF
DNA: TGTGCCACCAGCAGACAGGGGGCGAACACCGGGGAGCTGTTTTTT

V: TRBV24-1
J: TRBJ2-3
D: NA
size: NA
CDR3: CATSRSDTQYF
DNA: TGTGCCACCAGTCGGAGCGATACGCAGTATTTT

V: TRBV4-1
J: TRBJ1-1
D: NA
size: NA
CDR3: CASSLQGANTEAFF
DNA: TGCGCCAGCAGTCTACAGGGCGCGAACACTGAAGCTTTCTTT

V: TRBV7-9
J: TRBJ2-2
D: NA
size: NA
CDR3: CASSFRGTGELFF
DNA: TGTGCCAGCAGCTTCCGAGGGACCGGGGAGCTGTTTTTT

V: TRBV3-1/TRBV3-2
J: TRBJ1-2
D: TRBD1
size: NA
CDR3: CASSQDRGVYGYTF
DNA: TGTGCCAGCAGCCAGGACAGGGGAGTATATGGCTACACCTTC

V: TRBV10-3
J: TRBJ2-3
D: TRBD2
size: NA
CDR3: CAISLSSGVTDTQYF
DNA: TGTGCCATCAGTCTTTCTAGCGGAGTCACAGATACGCAGTATTTT

V: TRBV19
J: TRBJ1-4
D: TRBD1
size: once
CDR3: CASSLGQQHEKLFF
DNA: TGTGCCAGTAGTTTGGGACAGCAACATGAAAAACTGTTTTTT

V: TRBV7-2
J: TRBJ1-5
D: NA
size: NA
CDR3: CASSLGPDQPQHF
DNA: TGTGCCAGCAGCTTAGGGCCCGATCAGCCCCAGCATTTT

V: TRBV7-8
J: TRBJ2-5
D: NA
size: NA
CDR3: CASSLRSGVETQYF
DNA: TGTGCCAGCAGCTTAAGGTCAGGGGTAGAGACCCAGTACTTC

V: TRBV19
J: TRBJ2-5
D: TRBD1
size: NA
CDR3: CASSPRTGSQETQYF
DNA: TGTGCCAGTAGTCCCAGGACAGGGTCTCAAGAGACCCAGTACTTC

V: TRBV2
J: TRBJ2-5
D: TRBD1
size: NA
CDR3: CASSSGQSETQYF
DNA: TGTGCCAGCAGTTCGGGACAGAGCGAGACCCAGTACTTC

V: TRBV9
J: TRBJ2-4
D: NA
size: NA
CDR3: CASSVGQNLAKNIQYF
DNA: TGTGCCAGCAGCGTAGGACAGAATCTAGCCAAAAACATTCAGTACTTC

V: TRBV19
J: TRBJ1-3
D: NA
size: NA
CDR3: CASSISVNSGNTIYF
DNA: TGTGCCAGTAGTATTTCAGTCAACTCTGGAAACACCATATATTTT

V: TRBV5-1
J: TRBJ2-7
D: TRBD2
size: NA
CDR3: CASSLVTSGRYEQYF
DNA: TGCGCCAGCAGCTTGGTAACTAGCGGGAGATACGAGCAGTACTTC

V: TRBV10-3
J: TRBJ2-1
D: NA
size: NA
CDR3: CAINPGTRDRVEQFF
DNA: TGTGCCATCAACCCCGGGACTAGGGACAGGGTGGAGCAGTTCTTC

V: TRBV4-1
J: TRBJ2-3
D: TRBD2
size: once
CDR3: CASSQEGTSWRTDTQYF
DNA: TGCGCCAGCAGCCAAGAAGGGACTAGCTGGCGCACAGATACGCAGTATTTT

V: TRBV7-3
J: TRBJ1-1
D: NA
size: NA
CDR3: CASSPHRERTEAFF
DNA: TGTGCCAGCAGCCCACATCGGGAGAGAACTGAAGCTTTCTTT

V: TRBV21-1
J: TRBJ1-1
D: NA
size: NA
CDR3: CASSTPGHPLMNTEAFF
DNA: TGTGCCAGCAGCACCCCGGGACACCCTCTCATGAACACTGAAGCTTTCTTT

V: TRBV28
J: TRBJ1-4
D: NA
size: NA
CDR3: CASSRPQGPGNEKLFF
DNA: TGTGCCAGCAGTCGCCCACAGGGCCCGGGTAATGAAAAACTGTTTTTT

V: TRBV6-5
J: TRBJ2-6
D: TRBD2
size: NA
CDR3: CASRALAAGANVLTF
DNA: TGTGCCAGCAGGGCACTAGCGGCTGGGGCCAACGTCCTGACTTTC

V: TRBV4-2
J: TRBJ1-4
D: NA
size: NA
CDR3: CASHSRGRDNEKLFF
DNA: TGTGCCAGCCACTCCCGGGGGAGGGATAATGAAAAACTGTTTTTT

V: TRBV6-4
J: TRBJ2-7
D: TRBD1
size: NA
CDR3: CASRLTGTVTWDYEQYF
DNA: TGTGCCAGCAGACTTACCGGGACAGTAACCTGGGACTACGAGCAGTACTTC

V: TRBV30
J: TRBJ2-1
D: NA
size: few
CDR3: CAWRAGYSTGASEQFF
DNA: TGTGCCTGGAGGGCAGGGTATTCAACGGGAGCCTCTGAGCAGTTCTTC

V: TRBV9
J: TRBJ1-4
D: NA
size: NA
CDR3: CASSVQGRVREKLFF
DNA: TGTGCCAGCAGCGTTCAGGGCAGGGTGCGGGAAAAACTGTTTTTT